These 14 T cell receptor beta chains originate from one sample sequenced in a study of neurological immune-mediated disorders. TCRdb reprocessed the 5' RACE reads with MiXCR, giving one entry per CDR3 protein. The sample records 55,000 to 70,000 distinct CDR3 sequences, 10% to 12% being singletons. Material: PBMCs. Source of these receptors: a man aged 55 to 70 in good health.

Ten or more counts support this clonotype. The chain employs TRBV28 and TRBJ2-3; the match to TRBD2 covers 8 bases. The CDR3 has 15 residues. Germline V CDR1 and CDR2: MDHEN, SYDVKM. V trimming: 7 bases; J trimming: 2 bases; junction bases outside the gene matches: 8. The CDR3 region is CASNGVAGPTDTQYF. In DNA, the CDR3 is TGTGCCAGCAATGGGGTAGCGGGACCCACAGATACGCAGTATTTT.

This clonotype has only a few counts. A much larger clone lies a single base off, so this may be a read error. This chain links TRBV4-3 with TRBJ2-7; 8 bases fit TRBD1. Germline CDR1 is LGHNA and CDR2 is YSLEER. Losses at the gene ends were 10 bases for V and 2 bases for J; bases not matched to a gene: 4. This CDR3 has 12 residues. The DNA of the CDR3 is TGCGCCAACACGGACAGGGCCTACGAGCAGTACTTC. Encoded protein: CANTDRAYEQYF.

This clonotype was counted at least ten times. The rearrangement links TRBV7-9 to TRBJ2-5, with 11 bases aligning to TRBD2. Germline-derived CDR1 and CDR2 are SEHNR and FQNEAQ (reference sequence). The CDR3 is 15 amino acids. Trimming took 5 bases from V and 1 from J; bases not matched to a gene: 3. DNA of the CDR3: TGTGCCAGCAGCCGTAGCGGGGGGGTCCAAGAGACCCAGTACTTC. It encodes CASSRSGGVQETQYF.

Many counts were recorded for this clonotype. V is TRBV5-1 and J is TRBJ2-1; 8 nucleotides align to TRBD1. CDR3 length: 15 amino acids. CDR1 is SGHRS, CDR2 YFSETQ, per germline. V lost 8 bases to trimming and J lost 0 bases; unmatched junction nucleotides: 7. For the CDR3, the DNA is TGCGCCAGTCGAGACAGGGGAAGCTCCTACAATGAGCAGTTCTTC. This encodes CASRDRGSSYNEQFF.

At least ten counts were recorded for this clonotype. The CDR3 nucleotides read TGTGCCAGCAGCCCGTCGAGGTCCAATGAGCAGTTCTTC. Residues: CASSPSRSNEQFF. The rearrangement uses TRBV9 and TRBJ2-1; D remains ambiguous. The CDR3 runs to 13 residues. V lost 4 bases and J 6 bases, leaving 11 bases between the germline ends. The germline V gene encodes CDR1 SGDLS and CDR2 YYNGEE.

This clonotype showed up many times. In DNA, the CDR3 is TGTGCCAGCAGTCGATCAGGGACAGGGGGCCTGCTCTCCTACAATGAGCAGTTCTTC. It is translated as CASSRSGTGGLLSYNEQFF. The rearrangement uses TRBV6-2 or TRBV6-3 and TRBJ2-1, with 12 bases fitting TRBD1. J gave up 0 bases and V 5 bases, and 11 bases lay outside the gene matches. The CDR3 has 19 amino acids. The germline gives CDR1 MNHEY, CDR2 SVGEGT.

Ten or more counts support this clonotype. The rearrangement links TRBV28 to TRBJ2-6; possibly TRBD2 for D (6 bases). V lost 7 bases to trimming and J lost 0 bases, with 16 bases between them. The length of the CDR3 is 17 residues. CDR1 MDHEN and CDR2 SYDVKM come from the germline V gene. CDR3 sequence reads: CASIGGGTNSGANVLTF. In DNA, the CDR3 is TGTGCCAGCATCGGGGGTGGGACGAACTCTGGGGCCAACGTCCTGACTTTC. Full variable domain (outside the CDR3, taken from reference TRBV28 and TRBJ2-6): DVKVTQSSRYLVKRTGEKVFLECVQDMDHENMFWYRQDPGLGLRLIYFSYDVKMKEKGDIPEGYSVSREKKERFSLILESASTNQTSMYLCASIGGGTNSGANVLTFGAGSRLTVL.

The sample holds many counts of this clonotype. CDR3 amino acids: CASSSPGDEQYF. CDR3 bases: TGTGCCAGCAGTTCCCCGGGAGACGAGCAGTACTTC. The chain carries TRBV28 and TRBJ2-7, with D possibly matching TRBD2 (6 bases). The V end was cut by 4 bases, the J end by 5 bases, with 9 bases between. The CDR3 loop spans 12 amino acids. Germline values: CDR1 MDHEN, CDR2 SYDVKM. Looking up the rest from reference TRBV28 and TRBJ2-7 gives the full variable domain: DVKVTQSSRYLVKRTGEKVFLECVQDMDHENMFWYRQDPGLGLRLIYFSYDVKMKEKGDIPEGYSVSREKKERFSLILESASTNQTSMYLCASSSPGDEQYFGPGTRLTVT.

V usage is TRBV5-1 and J usage is TRBJ2-7, with D maybe TRBD2 (6 bases). The J call may be incorrect, as the DNA end agrees better with TRBJ2-5. CDR1 SGHRS and CDR2 YFSETQ come from the germline V gene. This CDR3 has 13 amino acids. Written as DNA, the CDR3 is TGCGCCAGCAGCTTTGGAGGGCGGGAGACCCAGTACTTC. Its protein is CASSFGGRETQYF.

This clonotype has ten or more counts. The chain has TRBV6-6 and TRBJ2-3; D ambiguous. Germline assignment: CDR1 MNHNY and CDR2 SVGAGI (reference sequence). The ends were cut back, 6 bases at V and 1 base at J, with 5 bases in the middle. The CDR3 consists of 12 residues. In nucleotides, the CDR3 is TGTGCCAGCAGGGGTGGCACAGATACGCAGTATTTT. Its translation is CASRGGTDTQYF.

This clonotype was counted ten times or more. This CDR3 is CASSSNLGDGMNTEAFF. CDR3 sequence (DNA): TGTGCCAGCAGCTCCAACTTAGGGGATGGGATGAACACTGAAGCTTTCTTT. V is TRBV9 and J is TRBJ1-1; tentative D call: TRBD1 (5 bases). Germline assignment: CDR1 SGDLS and CDR2 YYNGEE. V dropped 4 bases and J dropped 0 bases, with 19 bases sitting between them. The CDR3 is 17 amino acids.

This clonotype came up many times. The chain uses TRBV7-2 and TRBJ2-5; no clear D gene. The CDR3 sequence is 14 residues long. V shed 5 bases and J shed 1 base, with 11 bases lying between them. The germline V gene encodes CDR1 SGHTA and CDR2 FQGNSA. CDR3 in DNA: TGTGCCAGCAGCCCTTCTAAAGCCCAAGAGACCCAGTACTTC. This translates into CASSPSKAQETQYF.

This clonotype was seen at least ten times. The chain carries TRBV29-1 and TRBJ1-1; D not resolved. The CDR3 has 12 amino acids. Germline V gene lookup returns CDR1 SQVTM and CDR2 ANQGSEA. Trimming pared 5 bases from V and 4 bases from J, leaving 11 bases between. For the CDR3, the DNA is TGCAGCGTTATCCAGTGGGGCACTGAAGCTTTCTTT. Translated, it gives CSVIQWGTEAFF.

The sample holds many counts of this clonotype. This chain connects TRBV6-5 to TRBJ1-5; D call uncertain. The CDR3 totals 13 residues. Germline V lookup: CDR1 MNHEY, CDR2 SVGAGI. V lost 2 bases and J lost 3, with 5 bases in between. CDR3 amino acids: CASSYNVNQPQHF. In DNA form, the CDR3 reads TGTGCCAGCAGTTACAACGTCAATCAGCCCCAGCATTTT.